A selection of T cell receptor beta chains follows, all from one sample in a study of Graves' ophthalmopathy and Graves' hyperthyroidism. TCRdb passed the multiplex PCR reads through MiXCR, listing each CDR3 protein once. Here the sample spans nearly 400,000 distinct CDR3 sequences, around 17% being singletons. The sequenced material came from peripheral blood. Receptors were obtained from a woman between 18 and 29 years old with Graves' ophthalmopathy. Both conserved end residues are part of each CDR3. D genes are given only for firm matches. A clone size is listed for some rows: how often the clone was seen (once, few, many), or a class if it is expanded.

TRBV28	-	TRBJ1-1	many	TGTGCCAGCGGCCCCGCCGCCAGACAGGTTGAAACTGAAGCTTTCTTT	CASGPAARQVETEAFF
TRBV12-3/TRBV12-4	-	TRBJ1-1	-	TGTGCCAGCAGGGGAAACAGGAACACTGAAGCTTTCTTT	CASRGNRNTEAFF
TRBV6-2/TRBV6-3	TRBD2	TRBJ2-2	-	TGTGCCAGCACCGAAGCGGGACGCCACACCGGGGAGCTGTTTTTT	CASTEAGRHTGELFF
TRBV7-2	TRBD1	TRBJ2-7	many	TGTGCCAGCAGCGTATCCTCAGGGGGCAGGTACGAGCAGTACTTC	CASSVSSGGRYEQYF
TRBV6-2/TRBV6-3	TRBD2	TRBJ2-2	-	TGTGCCAGCAGTTACTCAGGACTAGCGGGAGGGCCAGGCACCGGGGAGCTGTTTTTT	CASSYSGLAGGPGTGELFF
TRBV5-5	-	TRBJ1-5	many	TGTGCCAGCAGCTTGGCAGGACTAAATAGCAATCAGCCCCAGCATTTT	CASSLAGLNSNQPQHF
TRBV11-2	TRBD1	TRBJ2-2	many	TGTGCCAGCAGCGCTCGTCGGACAGGCACCGGGGAGCTGTTTTTT	CASSARRTGTGELFF
TRBV28	-	TRBJ1-5	many	TGTGCCAGCAGTTTAGCATGGCGGTTTAATCAGCCCCAGCATTTT	CASSLAWRFNQPQHF
TRBV7-9	-	TRBJ1-1	once	TGTGCCAGCAGCTTTGTCTTGTCTGGGGACACTGAAGCTTTCTTT	CASSFVLSGDTEAFF
TRBV29-1	-	TRBJ2-4	many	TGCAGCGCCGGAGGGTTGGGGGGCGAGTACTTC	CSAGGLGGEYF
TRBV28	-	TRBJ2-7	many	TGTGCCTGCATCGGCCCCCGGAGGGCCGAGCAGTACTTC	CACIGPRRAEQYF
TRBV19	TRBD1	TRBJ1-5	many	TGTGCCAGTCGGACAGGGCTGGATCAGCCCCAGCATTTT	CASRTGLDQPQHF
TRBV30	TRBD1	TRBJ2-7	few	TGTGCCTGGATCCAGGGGGTTGGCGAGCAGTACTTC	CAWIQGVGEQYF
TRBV13	TRBD2	TRBJ2-7	many	TGTGCCAGCAGCTTAGGAGTAGGACTAGCGGGACCTAACTCCTACGAGCAGTACTTC	CASSLGVGLAGPNSYEQYF
TRBV28	TRBD2	TRBJ2-7	-	TGTGCCAGCAGTCCCCGTTTGAGCGGGAGATATGGCGAGCAGTACTTC	CASSPRLSGRYGEQYF
TRBV28	TRBD1	TRBJ2-7	-	TGTGCCAGCAGTCGACTCGACAGGGTAAAGAACGAGCAGTACTTC	CASSRLDRVKNEQYF
TRBV25-1	TRBD1	TRBJ1-2	many	TGTGCCAGCCGGAGGACAGGGATACATGGCTACACCTTC	CASRRTGIHGYTF
TRBV5-1	-	TRBJ2-7	-	TGCGCCAGCAGCTTACAGGGTACTGTGTCCTACGAGCAGTACTTC	CASSLQGTVSYEQYF
TRBV27	-	TRBJ2-7	many	TGTGCCAGCAGTTACGGACAATACTACGAGCAGTACTTC	CASSYGQYYEQYF
TRBV6-1	TRBD2	TRBJ2-7	once	TGTGCCAGCAGTGAAGGGACTAGCGGGATAAAAGAGCAGTACTTC	CASSEGTSGIKEQYF
TRBV20-1	-	TRBJ1-6	many	TGCAGTGCCGTACAAGGAGGGCGAAATTCACCCCTCCACTTT	CSAVQGGRNSPLHF
TRBV28	TRBD2	TRBJ2-4	many	TGTGCCAGCAGCGAGACACCAGGGAGGGGAGCCAAAAACATTCAGTACTTC	CASSETPGRGAKNIQYF
TRBV27	-	TRBJ2-7	many	TGTGCCAGCAGTTTAGGGGGTTCGGGGGAGTACTTC	CASSLGGSGEYF
TRBV7-8	-	TRBJ1-1	many	TGTGCCAGCAGCTTAGCTCTTCCAGGGGCCCGGAACACTGAAGCTTTCTTT	CASSLALPGARNTEAFF
TRBV19	-	TRBJ2-4	-	TGTGCCAGTAGACGGGAGATCCGACCCAAAAACATTCAGTACTTC	CASRREIRPKNIQYF
TRBV6-5	-	TRBJ1-1	-	TGTGCCAGCAGTTACGGCAGGGACACTGAAGCTTTCTTT	CASSYGRDTEAFF
TRBV28	-	TRBJ2-7	many	TGTGCCAGCACCACGGGGACACAACCCTACGAGCAGTACTTC	CASTTGTQPYEQYF
TRBV30	-	TRBJ1-1	-	TGTGCCTGGAGTCCGGGACACGCAAACACTGAAGCTTTCTTT	CAWSPGHANTEAFF
TRBV6-4	TRBD2	TRBJ2-2	many	TGTGCCAGCAGTGACTCTAGCGGGAGGGCCACCGGGGAGCTGTTTTTT	CASSDSSGRATGELFF
TRBV9	-	TRBJ1-3	few	TGTGCCAGCAGCGCCCTACAGGGCCCGAGCTCTGGAAACACCATATATTTT	CASSALQGPSSGNTIYF
TRBV6-1	-	TRBJ1-5	many	TGTGCCAGCAGGCCAGGGGTCAATCAGCCCCAGCATTTT	CASRPGVNQPQHF
TRBV6-2/TRBV6-3	-	TRBJ1-5	many	TGTGCCAGCAGTTACTCGAGAAGTCAGCCCCAGCATTTT	CASSYSRSQPQHF
TRBV12-3/TRBV12-4	-	TRBJ1-1	-	TGTGCCAGCAGGACAGGTGAGGACACTGAAGCTTTCTTT	CASRTGEDTEAFF
TRBV6-1	TRBD1	TRBJ2-7	-	TGTGCCAGCAGTGGTAGGACAGGGCACCACGAGCAGTACTTC	CASSGRTGHHEQYF
TRBV30	-	TRBJ2-4	many	TGTGCCTGGAGGCCCCGGGGGGCAGCCAAAAACATTCAGTACTTC	CAWRPRGAAKNIQYF
TRBV6-5	-	TRBJ1-5	many	TGTGCCAGCAGTTACTCGCAACGTAATCAGCCCCAGCATTTT	CASSYSQRNQPQHF
TRBV27	-	TRBJ1-1	many	TGTGCCAGCAGTCCCCTCGGCGGTTTGAACACTGAAGCTTTCTTT	CASSPLGGLNTEAFF
TRBV5-1	TRBD1	TRBJ2-5	-	TGCGCCAGCAGCCTGGGACAGGGGGGTAAAGAGACCCAGTACTTC	CASSLGQGGKETQYF
TRBV6-5	-	TRBJ1-3	many	TGTGCCAGCAGTTCGCTTGTAGGTGGTCGTGGAAACACCATATATTTT	CASSSLVGGRGNTIYF